A single T cell receptor beta chain is shown here with its context. Its cognate antigen is unknown. The data were taken from a study of T cell repertoires in ileal Crohn's disease. Study-wide results and limits: Postoperative endoscopy occurred within one year, median roughly 6.9 months.

TCRdb keeps only in-frame clones here, not all; method: immunoSEQ multiplex PCR. The sample has about 12,000 clones; 75% to 85% are singletons. The CDR3 length is 12 residues. Trimming took 5 bases from V and 7 from J, leaving 12 bases between them. The germline V gene has CDR1 SGHRS and CDR2 YFSETQ. The time point denotes: neoterminal ileum biopsy at postoperative endoscopy, about 6 months after surgery. The rearrangement links TRBV5-1 to TRBJ1-1; D ambiguous. Sequencing used ileal tissue. The clonotype originates from an adult with Crohn's disease. The CDR3: CASRYAEGEAFF. CDR3 nucleotide sequence: TGCGCCAGCAGATACGCGGAGGGTGAAGCTTTCTTT. The variable domain in full, completed from reference TRBV5-1 and TRBJ1-1, reads KAGVTQTPRYLIKTRGQQVTLSCSPISGHRSVSWYQQTPGQGLQFLFEYFSETQRNKGNFPGRFSGRQFSNSRSEMNVSTLELGDSALYLCASRYAEGEAFFGQGTRLTVV.